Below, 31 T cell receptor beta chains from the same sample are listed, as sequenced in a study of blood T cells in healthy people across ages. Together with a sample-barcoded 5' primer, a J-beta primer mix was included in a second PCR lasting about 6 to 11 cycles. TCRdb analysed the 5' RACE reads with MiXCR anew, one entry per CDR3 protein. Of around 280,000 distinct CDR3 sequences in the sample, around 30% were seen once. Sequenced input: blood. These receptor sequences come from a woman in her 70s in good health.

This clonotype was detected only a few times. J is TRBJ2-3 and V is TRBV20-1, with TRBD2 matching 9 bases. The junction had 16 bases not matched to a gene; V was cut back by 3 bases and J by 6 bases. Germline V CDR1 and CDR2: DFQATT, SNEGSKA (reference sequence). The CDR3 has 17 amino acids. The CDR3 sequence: CSARSILAGPGTDTQYF. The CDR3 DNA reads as TGCAGTGCTAGGTCTATCCTAGCGGGACCCGGAACGGATACGCAGTATTTT.

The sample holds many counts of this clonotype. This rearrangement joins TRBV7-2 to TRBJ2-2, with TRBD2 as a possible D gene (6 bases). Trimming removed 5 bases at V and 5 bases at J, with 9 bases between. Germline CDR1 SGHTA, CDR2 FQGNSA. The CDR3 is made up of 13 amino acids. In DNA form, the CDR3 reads TGTGCCAGCAGCCCGAGCGGGACCGGGGAGCTGTTTTTT. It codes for CASSPSGTGELFF.

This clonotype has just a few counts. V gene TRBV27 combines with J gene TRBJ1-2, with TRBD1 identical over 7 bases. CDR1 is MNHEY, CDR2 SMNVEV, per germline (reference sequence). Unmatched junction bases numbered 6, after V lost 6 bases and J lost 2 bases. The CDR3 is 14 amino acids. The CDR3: CASSVQQGNYGYTF. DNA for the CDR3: TGTGCCAGCAGCGTGCAACAGGGGAACTATGGCTACACCTTC.

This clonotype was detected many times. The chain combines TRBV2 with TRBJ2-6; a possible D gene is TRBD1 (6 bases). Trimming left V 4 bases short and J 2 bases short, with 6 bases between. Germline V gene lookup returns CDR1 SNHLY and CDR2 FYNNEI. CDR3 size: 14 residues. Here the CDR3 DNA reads TGTGCCAGCAGTGGGACAGCTGGGGCCAACGTCCTGACTTTC. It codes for CASSGTAGANVLTF. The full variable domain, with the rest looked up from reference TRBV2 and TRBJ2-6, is EPEVTQTPSHQVTQMGQEVILRCVPISNHLYFYWYRQILGQKVEFLVSFYNNEISEKSEIFDDQFSVERPDGSNFTLKIRSTKLEDSAMYFCASSGTAGANVLTFGAGSRLTVL.

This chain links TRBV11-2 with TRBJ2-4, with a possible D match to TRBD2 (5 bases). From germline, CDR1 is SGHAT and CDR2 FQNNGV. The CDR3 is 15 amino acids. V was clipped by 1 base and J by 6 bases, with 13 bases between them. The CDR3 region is CASSLGSTLGNIQYF. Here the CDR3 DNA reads TGTGCCAGCAGCTTAGGGTCTACACTAGGAAACATTCAGTACTTC.

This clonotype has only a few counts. The DNA for the CDR3 is TGTGCCAGTCAGTACGGGACAGGGGGAGGTGAAGCTTTCTTT. Translating it yields CASQYGTGGGEAFF. The chain employs TRBV6-5 and TRBJ1-1; 11 bases match TRBD1. Germline CDR1 and CDR2: MNHEY and SVGAGI. This CDR3 contains 14 residues. Trimming took 9 bases from V and 7 from J; bases not matched to a gene: 10.

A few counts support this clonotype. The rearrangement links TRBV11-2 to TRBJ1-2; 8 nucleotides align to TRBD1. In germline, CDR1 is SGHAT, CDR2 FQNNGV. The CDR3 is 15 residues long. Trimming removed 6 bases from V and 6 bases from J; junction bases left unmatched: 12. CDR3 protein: CASRKVQGAKDGYTF. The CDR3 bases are TGTGCCAGCAGAAAAGTCCAGGGGGCGAAGGATGGCTACACCTTC.

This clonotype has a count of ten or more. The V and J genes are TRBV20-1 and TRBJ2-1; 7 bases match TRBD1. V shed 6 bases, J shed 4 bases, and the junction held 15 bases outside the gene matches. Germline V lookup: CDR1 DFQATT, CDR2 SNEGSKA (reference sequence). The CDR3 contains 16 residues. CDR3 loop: CSAPPHQGDTYNEQFF. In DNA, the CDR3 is TGCAGTGCCCCCCCCCATCAGGGGGACACTTACAATGAGCAGTTCTTC.

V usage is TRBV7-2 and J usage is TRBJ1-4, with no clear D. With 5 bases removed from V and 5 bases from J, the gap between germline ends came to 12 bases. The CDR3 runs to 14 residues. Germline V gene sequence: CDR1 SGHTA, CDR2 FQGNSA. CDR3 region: CASSRGAPNEKLFF. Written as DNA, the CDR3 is TGTGCCAGCAGCCGGGGTGCTCCGAATGAAAAACTGTTTTTT.

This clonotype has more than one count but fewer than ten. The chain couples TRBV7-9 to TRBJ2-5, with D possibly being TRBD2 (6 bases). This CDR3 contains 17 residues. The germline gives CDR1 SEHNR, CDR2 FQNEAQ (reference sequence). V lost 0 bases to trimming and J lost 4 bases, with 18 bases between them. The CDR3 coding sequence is TGTGCCAGCAGCTTAGCGGGGAGGCAGGGATACCGAGAGACCCAGTACTTC. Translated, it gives CASSLAGRQGYRETQYF. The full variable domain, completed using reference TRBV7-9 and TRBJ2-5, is DTGVSQNPRHKITKRGQNVTFRCDPISEHNRLYWYRQTLGQGPEFLTYFQNEAQLEKSRLLSDRFSAERPKGSFSTLEIQRTEQGDSAMYLCASSLAGRQGYRETQYFGPGTRLLVL.

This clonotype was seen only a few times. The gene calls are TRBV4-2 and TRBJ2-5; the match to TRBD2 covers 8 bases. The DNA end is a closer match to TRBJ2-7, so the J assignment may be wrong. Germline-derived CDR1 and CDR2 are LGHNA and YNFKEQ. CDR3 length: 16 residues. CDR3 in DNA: TGTGCCAGCAGCCAAGATAGGCCGGGACTAGTGTCCGAGCAGTACTTC. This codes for CASSQDRPGLVSEQYF.

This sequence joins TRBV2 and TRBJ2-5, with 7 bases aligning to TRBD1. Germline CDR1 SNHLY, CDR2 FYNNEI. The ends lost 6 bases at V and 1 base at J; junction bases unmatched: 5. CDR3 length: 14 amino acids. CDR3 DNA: TGTGCCAGCAGGGCCGGACAGGCCCAAGAGACCCAGTACTTC. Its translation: CASRAGQAQETQYF.

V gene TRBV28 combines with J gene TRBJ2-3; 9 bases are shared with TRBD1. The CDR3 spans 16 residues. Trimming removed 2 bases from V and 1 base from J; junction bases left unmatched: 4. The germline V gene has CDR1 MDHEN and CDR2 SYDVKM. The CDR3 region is CASSLGGQGRTDTQYF. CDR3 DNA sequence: TGTGCCAGCAGTTTAGGGGGACAGGGTCGCACAGATACGCAGTATTTT.

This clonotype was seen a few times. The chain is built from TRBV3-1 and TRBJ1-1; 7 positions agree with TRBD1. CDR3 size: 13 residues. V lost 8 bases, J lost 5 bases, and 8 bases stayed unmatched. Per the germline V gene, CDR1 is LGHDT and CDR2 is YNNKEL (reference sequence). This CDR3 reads CASAQGSGTEAFF. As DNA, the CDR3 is TGTGCCAGCGCACAGGGGTCGGGGACTGAAGCTTTCTTT.

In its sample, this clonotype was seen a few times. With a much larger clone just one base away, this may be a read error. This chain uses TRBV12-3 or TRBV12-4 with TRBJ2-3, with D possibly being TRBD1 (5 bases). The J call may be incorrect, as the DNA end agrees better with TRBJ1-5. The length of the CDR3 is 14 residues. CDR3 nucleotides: TGTGCCAGCAGTTTTGAATCAGGGCCCGGTACGCAGCATTTT. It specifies CASSFESGPGTQHF.

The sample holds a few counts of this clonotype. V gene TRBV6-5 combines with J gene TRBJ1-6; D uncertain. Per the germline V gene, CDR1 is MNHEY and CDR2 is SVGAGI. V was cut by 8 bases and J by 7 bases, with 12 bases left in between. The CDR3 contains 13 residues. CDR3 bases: TGTGCCAGCCGAACTGGTAGAAATTCACCCCTCCACTTT. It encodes CASRTGRNSPLHF.

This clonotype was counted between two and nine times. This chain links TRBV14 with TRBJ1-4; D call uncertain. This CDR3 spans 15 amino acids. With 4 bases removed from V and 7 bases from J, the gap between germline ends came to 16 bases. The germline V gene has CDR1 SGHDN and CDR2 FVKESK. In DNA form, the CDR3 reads TGTGCCAGCAGCCCAGCGGGGAAAGCCGCTGAAAAACTGTTTTTT. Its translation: CASSPAGKAAEKLFF.

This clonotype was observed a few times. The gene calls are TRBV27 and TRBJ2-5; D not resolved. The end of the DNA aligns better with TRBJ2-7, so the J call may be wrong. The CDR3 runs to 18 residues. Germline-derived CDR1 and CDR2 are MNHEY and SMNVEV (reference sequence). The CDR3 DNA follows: TGTGCCAGCAGCAAGGACCTCCCTACTCTTCCCCCTATCTACGAGCAGTACTTC. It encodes CASSKDLPTLPPIYEQYF.

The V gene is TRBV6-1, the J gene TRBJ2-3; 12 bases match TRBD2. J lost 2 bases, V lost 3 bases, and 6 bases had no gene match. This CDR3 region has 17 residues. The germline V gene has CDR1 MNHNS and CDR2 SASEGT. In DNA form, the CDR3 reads TGTGCCAGCAGTGAGACACTAGCGGGAGGCCCCACAGATACGCAGTATTTT. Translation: CASSETLAGGPTDTQYF.

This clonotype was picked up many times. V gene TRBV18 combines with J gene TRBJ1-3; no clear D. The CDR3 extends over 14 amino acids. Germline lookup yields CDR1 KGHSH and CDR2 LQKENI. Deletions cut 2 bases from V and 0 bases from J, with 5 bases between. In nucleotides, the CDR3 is TGTGCCAGCTCACCAGCGGGCTCTGGAAACACCATATATTTT. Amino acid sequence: CASSPAGSGNTIYF.

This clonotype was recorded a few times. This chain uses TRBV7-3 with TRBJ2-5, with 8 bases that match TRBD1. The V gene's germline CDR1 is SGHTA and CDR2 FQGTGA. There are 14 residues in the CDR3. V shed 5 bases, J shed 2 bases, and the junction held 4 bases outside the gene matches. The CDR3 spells CASSARQGQETQYF. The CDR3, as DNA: TGTGCCAGCAGCGCCCGACAGGGGCAAGAGACCCAGTACTTC.

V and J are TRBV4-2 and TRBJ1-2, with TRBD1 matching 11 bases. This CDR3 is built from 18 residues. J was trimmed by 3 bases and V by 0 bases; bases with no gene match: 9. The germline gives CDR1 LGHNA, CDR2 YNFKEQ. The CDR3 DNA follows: TGTGCCAGCAGCCAAGATTTCAGGACAGGGGGCCCGCACTATGGCTACACCTTC. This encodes CASSQDFRTGGPHYGYTF.

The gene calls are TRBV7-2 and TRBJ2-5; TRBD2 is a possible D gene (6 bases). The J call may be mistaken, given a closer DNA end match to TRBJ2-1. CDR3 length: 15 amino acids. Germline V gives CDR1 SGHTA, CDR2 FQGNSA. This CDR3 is CASSLFSGEYNEQFF. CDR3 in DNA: TGTGCCAGCAGCTTATTTAGCGGAGAATACAATGAGCAGTTCTTC.

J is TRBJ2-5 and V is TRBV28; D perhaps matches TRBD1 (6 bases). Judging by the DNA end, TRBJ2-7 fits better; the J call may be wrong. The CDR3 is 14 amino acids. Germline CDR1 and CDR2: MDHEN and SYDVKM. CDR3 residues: CASSYGQLLYEQYF. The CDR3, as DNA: TGTGCCAGCAGTTATGGACAGCTCCTCTACGAGCAGTACTTC.

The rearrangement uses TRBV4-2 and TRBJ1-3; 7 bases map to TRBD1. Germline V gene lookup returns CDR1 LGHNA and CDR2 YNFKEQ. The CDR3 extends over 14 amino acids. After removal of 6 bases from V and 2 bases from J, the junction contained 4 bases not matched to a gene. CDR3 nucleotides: TGTGCCAGCAGTCTCGACAGGGCTGGAAACACCATATATTTT. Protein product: CASSLDRAGNTIYF.

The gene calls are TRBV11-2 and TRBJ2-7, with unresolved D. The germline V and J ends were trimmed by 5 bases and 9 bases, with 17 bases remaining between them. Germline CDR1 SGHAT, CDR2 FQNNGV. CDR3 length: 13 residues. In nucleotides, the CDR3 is TGTGCCAGCAGCGTAAGCTTTCTCGGCGGGCAGTACTTC. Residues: CASSVSFLGGQYF.

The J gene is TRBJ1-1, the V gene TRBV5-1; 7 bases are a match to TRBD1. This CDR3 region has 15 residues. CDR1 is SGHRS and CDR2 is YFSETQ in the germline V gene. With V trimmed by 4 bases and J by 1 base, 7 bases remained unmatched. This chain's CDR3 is CASSPLTGSNTEAFF. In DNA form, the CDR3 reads TGCGCCAGCAGCCCTCTGACAGGGTCGAACACTGAAGCTTTCTTT.

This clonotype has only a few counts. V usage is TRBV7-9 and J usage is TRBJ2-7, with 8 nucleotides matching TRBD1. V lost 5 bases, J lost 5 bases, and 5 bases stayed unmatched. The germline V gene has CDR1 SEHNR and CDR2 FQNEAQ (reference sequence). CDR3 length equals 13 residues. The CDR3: CASSPGQGDEQYF. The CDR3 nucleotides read TGTGCCAGCAGCCCCGGACAGGGCGACGAGCAGTACTTC.

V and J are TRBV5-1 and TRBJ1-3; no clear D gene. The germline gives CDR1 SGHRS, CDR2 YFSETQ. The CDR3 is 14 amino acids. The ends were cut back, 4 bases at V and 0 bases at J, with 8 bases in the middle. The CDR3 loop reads CASSVGSSGNTIYF. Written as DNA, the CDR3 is TGCGCCAGCAGCGTGGGATCCTCTGGAAACACCATATATTTT.

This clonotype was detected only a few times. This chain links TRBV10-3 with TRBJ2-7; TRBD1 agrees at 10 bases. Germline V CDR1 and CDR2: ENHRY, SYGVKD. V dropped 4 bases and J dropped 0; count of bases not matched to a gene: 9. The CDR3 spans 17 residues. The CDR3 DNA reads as TGTGCCATCAGTGGGCCCCGGGGACAGGGGAGCTCCTACGAGCAGTACTTC. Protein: CAISGPRGQGSSYEQYF.

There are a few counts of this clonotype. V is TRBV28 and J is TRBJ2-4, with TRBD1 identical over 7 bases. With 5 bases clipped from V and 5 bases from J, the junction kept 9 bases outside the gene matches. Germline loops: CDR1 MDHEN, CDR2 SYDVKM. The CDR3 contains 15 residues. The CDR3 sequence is CASSLPPGQQNIQYF. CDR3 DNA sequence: TGTGCCAGCAGTCTCCCACCGGGACAGCAAAACATTCAGTACTTC.